These 22 T cell receptor beta chains originate from one sample sequenced in a study of tumor-infiltrating lymphocytes in primary liver carcinoma. Making TCR beta cDNA involved approximately 480 ng total RNA and a constant-region primer. For TCR beta, libraries were produced by three nested multiplex PCR rounds using slightly modified ARM-PCR. TRBV1-TRBV30 forward primers paired with a C-beta reverse primer were used in the first two PCR rounds, which ran approximately 10 cycles each. TCRdb processed the multiplex PCR reads anew with MiXCR; each CDR3 protein has one entry. Found here are about 320,000 distinct CDR3 sequences, 65% of them singletons; the top ten hold roughly 9%. RNA was extracted from whole blood without cell sorting, alongside germline DNA. The material sequenced was peripheral blood. The receptors were sampled from a man in his forties with primary liver carcinoma and hepatitis B virus infection.

For this clonotype: One junction end disagrees with the germline gene, perhaps due to a read error. The J gene is TRBJ2-1, the V gene TRBV11-1; D possibly corresponds to TRBD2 (5 bases). The CDR3 loop spans 16 amino acids. Germline CDR1 reads SGHAT; CDR2 reads FQDESV (reference sequence). CDR3 in amino acids: CASSPIVGAYYNKQFF. For the CDR3, the DNA is TGTGCAAGCAGCCCCATAGTGGGAGCGTATTACAATAAGCAGTTCTTC.

About this clonotype: Possible read error: a much larger clone is one base away. J is TRBJ2-3 and V is TRBV29-1; TRBD1 matches at 10 bases. The CDR3 spans 14 residues. The germline V gene has CDR1 SQVTM and CDR2 ANQGSEA. The V segment lost 5 bases and the J segment 7 bases; nucleotides outside the gene matches: 9. Here the CDR3 DNA reads TGCAGCGTTACTGACAGGGGGCTTTCGAATACGCAGTATTTT. Translated, it gives CSVTDRGLSNTQYF.

The genes are TRBV5-4 and TRBJ2-1; no clear D gene. From germline, CDR1 is SGHNT and CDR2 YYREEE (reference sequence). V was pared by 2 bases and J by 6 bases, with 9 bases between. CDR3 length: 13 amino acids. The DNA for the CDR3 is TGTGCCAGCAGCTTAGACTTACCCAATGAGCAGTTCTTC. Translated: CASSLDLPNEQFF.

With respect to this clonotype: This may come from a read error, since a much larger clone is one base off. As the CDR3 is not closed by the conserved phenylalanine or tryptophan, this likely results from a read error. This chain connects TRBV4-1 to TRBJ2-5; 7 bases line up with TRBD2. J gave up 0 bases and V 5 bases, and 6 bases lay outside the gene matches. The germline V gene has CDR1 MGHRA and CDR2 YSYEKL. This CDR3 spans 15 amino acids. CDR3 bases: TGCGCCAGCAGCAAGGGGAGCGGGAACCAAGAGACCCAGTACTCC. This translates into CASSKGSGNQETQYS.

As for this clonotype: Sequence at one end of the junction differs from germline and may be a read error. The chain carries TRBV28 and TRBJ1-3; 9 positions match TRBD1. From germline, CDR1 is MDHEN and CDR2 SYDVKM. This CDR3 region has 16 residues. The CDR3 bases are TGTACCAGCAGCCGAGGCGGGACAGGGAATGGAAACACCATATATTTT. Amino acid sequence: CTSSRGGTGNGNTIYF.

As concerns this clonotype: A junction boundary mismatches the germline segment, possibly from a read error. The chain combines TRBV4-3 with TRBJ2-1; 12 bases align to TRBD1. The CDR3 runs to 16 residues. Per the germline V gene, CDR1 is LGHNA and CDR2 is YSLEER. CDR3 amino acids: CTSGLNPGQGAGEQFF. CDR3 nucleotides: TGCACCAGCGGCCTTAATCCGGGACAGGGGGCAGGTGAGCAGTTCTTC.

This clonotype was counted a single time. This CDR3 is missing its conserved last phenylalanine or tryptophan, likely due to a read error. The chain couples TRBV4-2 to TRBJ1-1; TRBD1 aligns across 7 bases. This CDR3 has 15 amino acids. Germline-derived CDR1 and CDR2 are LGHNA and YNFKEQ. CDR3 in DNA: TGTGCCAGCAGCTCAGCGACAGGGCAGAACATTGAAGCTTTCTCA. Its protein is CASSSATGQNIEAFS.

The rearrangement links TRBV6-5 to TRBJ2-3, with D uncertain. Trimming removed 2 bases from V and 4 bases from J, with 16 bases in between. The germline CDR1 and CDR2 sequences are MNHEY and SVGAGI. The CDR3 totals 16 residues. The CDR3 region has the DNA TGTGCCAGCAGTTACCAACCGACCGGAAAGGCAGATACGCAGTATTTT. Its translation is CASSYQPTGKADTQYF.

This clonotype was seen just once. The chain uses TRBV28 and TRBJ1-2; TRBD1 might be the D (6 bases). Trimming took off 1 base at V and 6 bases at J, with 15 bases between the two ends. The CDR3 sequence is 15 residues long. From germline, CDR1 is MDHEN and CDR2 SYDVKM. CDR3 bases: TGTGCCAGCAGTTTATTTCGGACAGAGAACCATGGCTACACCTTC. Translating gives CASSLFRTENHGYTF.

Worth noting for this clonotype: A much larger clone differs by one base, so this may be a read error. The chain uses TRBV4-3 and TRBJ2-3; 10 bases fit TRBD2. The CDR3 totals 15 residues. The germline CDR1 and CDR2 sequences are LGHNA and YSLEER. The DNA for the CDR3 is TGCGCCAGCAGCCAAGGGCTAGCGGGAGTAGATATGCAGTATTTT. This sequence encodes CASSQGLAGVDMQYF.

Of note for this clonotype: One junction end does not reproduce the germline sequence, and a read error may be involved. The chain couples TRBV5-8 to TRBJ1-5; weak D call: TRBD1 (5 bases). The CDR3 covers 14 residues. The V gene's germline CDR1 is SGHTS and CDR2 YDEGEE. The CDR3 spells CTSSVRGSNQPQHF. The CDR3 nucleotides are TGTACCAGCAGCGTCCGGGGGAGCAATCAGCCCCAGCATTTT.

Comment on this clonotype: Possible read error: a much larger clone is one base away. The V and J genes are TRBV4-2 and TRBJ2-3, with TRBD2 identical over 12 bases. Looked up from germline, CDR1 is LGHNA and CDR2 is YNFKEQ. CDR3 size: 17 residues. CDR3 nucleotides: TGTGCCTGCAGCCAAGAGGGACTAGCGGGCTGGGCAGATACGCAGTATTTT. The encoded protein is CACSQEGLAGWADTQYF.

To note about this clonotype: Being one base from a much bigger clone, this may be a read error. The gene calls are TRBV12-3 or TRBV12-4 and TRBJ2-7, with D uncertain. The CDR3 runs 15 residues. The CDR3 coding sequence is TGTGCCAACAGTCCCCCGGGCGTACCCCTGGACGAGCAGTACTTC. As protein: CANSPPGVPLDEQYF.

Remarks on this clonotype: With a much larger clone just one base away, this may be a read error. J is TRBJ1-6 and V is TRBV6-1; no firm D call. This CDR3 has 16 residues. Germline CDR1 and CDR2: MNHNS and SASEGT. The CDR3 DNA follows: TGTGCCAGCAGTGAAGCTCGTTGGGATGGTAATCCACCCCTCCACTTT. This sequence encodes CASSEARWDGNPPLHF.

In regard to this clonotype: The DNA is omitted, as the CDR3 cannot be located on it reliably, and the CDR3 follows TCRdb's listing. The chain employs TRBV29-1 and TRBJ2-3. Germline V gives CDR1 SQVTM, CDR2 ANQGSEA. The CDR3 spans 12 amino acids, including both terminal residues. CDR3: CSVHVGSGTQYF.

Remarks on this clonotype: This may come from a read error, since a much larger clone is one base off. The CDR3 loop reads CSVKGGARTDTQYF. CDR3 DNA sequence: TGCAGCGTGAAAGGAGGGGCTAGAACAGATACGCAGTATTTT. The genes are TRBV29-1 and TRBJ2-3, with a possible D match to TRBD2 (6 bases). The CDR3 has 14 amino acids. Trimming stripped 6 bases from V and 3 bases from J, with 16 bases between. Looked up from germline, CDR1 is SQVTM and CDR2 is ANQGSEA.

V and J are TRBV20-1 and TRBJ1-5; perhaps TRBD1 as D (5 bases). Trimming took off 2 bases at V and 11 bases at J, with 22 bases between the two ends. This CDR3 contains 15 residues. The germline CDR1 and CDR2 sequences are DFQATT and SNEGSKA (reference sequence). DNA of the CDR3: TGCAGTGCTAGAACTATCCTTGAGACACCCAGGGCCCAGCATTTT. Translated, it gives CSARTILETPRAQHF.

V gene TRBV6-6 combines with J gene TRBJ1-3; a possible D gene is TRBD1 (5 bases). The germline V gene encodes CDR1 MNHNY and CDR2 SVGAGI (reference sequence). The ends were cut back, 6 bases at V and 3 bases at J, with 18 bases in the middle. The CDR3 covers 16 residues. The CDR3 DNA reads as TGTGCCAGCAGAGAGACAGACTCTTTTCATGGAAACACCATATATTTT. As protein: CASRETDSFHGNTIYF.

This clonotype has just one count. At one end, the junction sequence differs from germline, possibly due to a read error. The rearrangement joins TRBV11-2 to TRBJ2-5; D is unclear. CDR1 and CDR2 (germline): SGHAT, FQNNGV. This CDR3 contains 16 residues. The CDR3, as DNA: TGTGCCAGCAGCAAAGGAGCCCTAGTGGGAACAGAGACACAGTACTTC. This translates into CASSKGALVGTETQYF.

The table lists this clonotype with a count of one. An end of the junction differs from the germline gene, which may be a read error. The chain links TRBV7-8 to TRBJ1-6; 7 nucleotides match TRBD1. Germline lookup yields CDR1 SGHVS and CDR2 FQNEAQ. The CDR3 runs 17 residues. In DNA form, the CDR3 reads TGTGCCAGCAGCGGGCACAGGGGAGGCTCTTATAATTCACCCATCCACTTT. Translating gives CASSGHRGGSYNSPIHF.

This clonotype was recorded at least ten times. The V gene is TRBV7-8, the J gene TRBJ2-7; D is unclear. Germline loops: CDR1 SGHVS, CDR2 FQNEAQ. Trimming stripped 3 bases from V and 4 bases from J, with 7 bases between. CDR3 length equals 12 residues. The CDR3 sequence is CASSFLGYEQYF. The CDR3 DNA reads as TGTGCCAGCAGCTTTTTAGGTTACGAGCAGTACTTC. Drawing the rest from reference TRBV7-8 and TRBJ2-7, the complete variable domain is GAGVSQSPRYKVAKRGQDVALRCDPISGHVSLFWYQQALGQGPEFLTYFQNEAQLDKSGLPSDRFFAERPEGSVSTLKIQRTQQEDSAVYLCASSFLGYEQYFGPGTRLTVT.

The chain uses TRBV10-2 and TRBJ2-3; D ambiguous. The J call may be wrong; the DNA end is better matched by TRBJ1-5. The CDR3 totals 11 residues. In germline, CDR1 is WSHSY, CDR2 SAAADI. DNA of the CDR3: TGCGCCAGCACCGTACGGGATACGCAGCATTTT. Amino acid sequence: CASTVRDTQHF.